This entry concerns a single T cell receptor (beta chain). The antigen remains unidentified. V lost 5 bases and J 8 bases, leaving 13 bases between the germline ends. The V gene's germline CDR1 is SGHVS and CDR2 FNYEAQ. This CDR3 spans 13 amino acids. Genomic DNA provided the template from which TCR beta VDJ and CDR3 profiles were obtained. One entry per CDR3 protein results from TCRdb running MiXCR on the reads. The sample includes over 200,000 distinct CDR3 sequences, over 55% seen only once; the top ten take roughly 29%. The data are from a study of CD8+CD57+ T cells in acquired aplastic anemia. The overall study: Quantities of DNA derived from sorted CD4+ and CD8+ cells averaged about 3.2 ug.

Study-level results: Patients and controls were not found to differ significantly in CD8+ Simpson's diversity. Overlapping CD8+ CDR3 repertoires of patients and controls contained under 30 shared sequences.

Sequenced: sorted CD4+, CD8+, or CD8+CD57+ T cells (not recorded which) from PBMCs. This TCR was sampled from a human donor in good health. J is TRBJ2-1 and V is TRBV7-6, with D perhaps TRBD2 (5 bases). CDR3 protein: CASSLSPGYEQFF. The DNA of the CDR3 is TGTGCCAGCAGCCTCTCCCCGGGATATGAGCAGTTCTTC. Complete variable domain (other parts from reference TRBV7-6 and TRBJ2-1): GAGVSQSPRYKVTKRGQDVALRCDPISGHVSLYWYRQALGQGPEFLTYFNYEAQQDKSGLPNDRFSAERPEGSISTLTIQRTEQRDSAMYRCASSLSPGYEQFFGPGTRLTVL.